This TCR beta chain is drawn from a study of control samples from healthy donors and cancer patients. Produced via immunoSEQ multiplex PCR; TCRdb's table is partial and in-frame only. The sample carries under 85,000 clones, approximately 90% recorded once. This CDR3 region has 14 residues. Trimming cost V 4 bases and J 2 bases, with 8 bases left between them. Germline V gene sequence: CDR1 MNHEY, CDR2 SVGEGT. Sequencing input: PBMCs. This chain uses TRBV6-2 or TRBV6-3 with TRBJ2-2; D is unclear. The TCR originated in a man aged 55 to 70 with colorectal cancer. The CDR3 reads CASSFTVNTGELFF. CDR3 coding DNA: TGTGCCAGCAGTTTTACAGTAAACACCGGGGAGCTGTTTTTT.